This TCR beta chain emerged from a study of control samples from healthy donors and cancer patients. The method was immunoSEQ multiplex PCR; TCRdb's version includes in-frame clones alone and lacks a portion of them. Here the sample spans approximately 140,000 clones, approximately 94% being singletons. The CDR3 sequence is 16 residues long. Trimming pared 1 base from V and 1 base from J, leaving 12 bases between. Per the germline V gene, CDR1 is SGHAT and CDR2 is FQNNGV. J is TRBJ2-3 and V is TRBV11-2; D might be TRBD1 (6 bases). Sequenced sample: blood. This receptor was identified in a man aged 35 to 55 in good health. The DNA for the CDR3 is TGTGCCAGCAGCTTAGGGGATTACAGGGGCACAGATACGCAGTATTTT. Translated, it gives CASSLGDYRGTDTQYF.